This is a list of T cell receptor beta chains from one sample in a study of spatial heterogeneity in lung cancer. One entry per CDR3 protein results from TCRdb running MiXCR on the 5' RACE reads. The sample shows around 47,000 distinct CDR3 sequences, roughly 7% of them seen only once. The sequencing used PBMCs, collected at follow-up. All receptors come from a female donor with early-stage non-small cell lung cancer. Each CDR3 is given with its conserved first and last residue. The D gene is left open where the match is weak. Rows give clone size only sometimes, using once, few, many, or a class for an expanded clone.

>TRBD2|TRBJ2-7|many|TRBV7-2
TGTGCCAGCAGCTCACCACCGGGGGGTAGCTACGAGCAGTACTTC
CASSSPPGGSYEQYF
>.|TRBJ2-2|many|TRBV12-3/TRBV12-4
TGTGCCAGCAACCCGACACGTACGAACACCGGGGAGCTGTTTTTT
CASNPTRTNTGELFF
>.|TRBJ2-7|many|TRBV12-3/TRBV12-4
TGTGCCAGCAGTCCAGGACAGCAGTACGAGCAGTACTTC
CASSPGQQYEQYF
>TRBD2|TRBJ2-3|.|TRBV18
TGTGCCAGCTCATCCCTGACTAGCGGGGGGTACGTAGATACGCAGTATTTT
CASSSLTSGGYVDTQYF
>TRBD2|TRBJ2-2|many|TRBV4-3
TGCGCCAGCAGCCAATTGACTAGCGGGACCACGAACACCGGGGAGCTGTTTTTT
CASSQLTSGTTNTGELFF
>.|TRBJ1-6|.|TRBV27
TGTGCCAGCAGTTCCCAGTCGGCACCCCTCCACTTT
CASSSQSAPLHF
>.|TRBJ2-2|.|TRBV7-9
TGTGCCAACAGCTTACCTCGGGAGAACACCGGGGAGCTGTTTTTT
CANSLPRENTGELFF
>.|TRBJ1-4|many|TRBV5-4
TGTGCCAGCAGCTTGGACAGGAGGGGTAATGAAAAACTGTTTTTT
CASSLDRRGNEKLFF
>.|TRBJ1-4|many|TRBV10-3
TGTGCCATCAGTGGCCAGGGGACCGGGGAAAAACTGTTTTTT
CAISGQGTGEKLFF
>TRBD1|TRBJ2-3|many|TRBV4-1
TGCGCCAGCAGCCAACGACAGGGAACCGGAGATACGCAGTATTTT
CASSQRQGTGDTQYF
>TRBD2|TRBJ2-2|many|TRBV6-2/TRBV6-3
TGTGCCAGCATCACCGGGACTAGCCCCGGGGAGCTGTTTTTT
CASITGTSPGELFF
>TRBD1|TRBJ1-1|.|TRBV10-3
TGTGCCATCAGTGAGGGGGGGACAGGCAGCTTGAACACTGAAGCTTTCTTT
CAISEGGTGSLNTEAFF
>TRBD2|TRBJ2-1|many|TRBV6-2/TRBV6-3
TGTGCCAGCAGTTGGAAGGAGGGCCTAGCGGGCTCCTACAATGAGCAGTTCTTC
CASSWKEGLAGSYNEQFF
>.|TRBJ2-7|many|TRBV4-1
TGCGCCAGCAGCCAAGAAACGGGGCTGCCCTACGAGCAGTACTTC
CASSQETGLPYEQYF
>TRBD2|TRBJ2-1|.|TRBV6-2/TRBV6-3
TGTGCCAGCAGTCCATGGCGCGGGGGGGGCAACAATGAGCAGTTCTTC
CASSPWRGGGNNEQFF
>.|TRBJ2-3|many|TRBV6-2/TRBV6-3
TGTGCCAGCAAAGGTTCCCAGGCCGGCACAGATACGCAGTATTTT
CASKGSQAGTDTQYF
>TRBD1|TRBJ2-7|.|TRBV13
TGTGCCAGCAGCCTATCAGCCGGGACAGCTAACTACGAGCAGTACTTC
CASSLSAGTANYEQYF
>.|TRBJ1-2|.|TRBV28
TGTGCCAGCAGTAAAAGATCGGACCGGATGGGCTTC
CASSKRSDRMGF
>.|TRBJ1-2|few|TRBV20-1
TGCAGTGCTAGAATAGGGGGAAGGAACTATGGCTACACCTTC
CSARIGGRNYGYTF
>.|TRBJ1-2|.|TRBV20-1
TGCAGTGCTAGGGGGGACATGATTAACTATGGCTACACCTTC
CSARGDMINYGYTF
>.|TRBJ2-5|once|TRBV28
TGTGCCAGCAGTGCTGTCATTCAAGAGACCCAGTACTTC
CASSAVIQETQYF
>TRBD1|TRBJ2-5|few|TRBV12-3/TRBV12-4
TGTGCCAGCAGTTTAACAGGGGGCATGGAGACCCAGTACTTC
CASSLTGGMETQYF
>TRBD1|TRBJ2-1|few|TRBV24-1
TGTGCCACCAGTGATTCAGGGGGCAAGGACTACAATGAGCAGTTCTTC
CATSDSGGKDYNEQFF
>TRBD2|TRBJ2-3|many|TRBV5-1
TGCGCCAGCAGCTTGGACAGTCGGGAGGCAGATACGCAGTATTTT
CASSLDSREADTQYF
>.|TRBJ2-1|.|TRBV20-1
TGCAGTGCTAGAGATCTGGGGGGCCTCCACAATGAGCAGTTCTTC
CSARDLGGLHNEQFF
>.|TRBJ2-5|few|TRBV5-6
TGTGCCGGCAGCTTAAAAGGATCAGGGAAGAAGACCCAGTACTTC
CAGSLKGSGKKTQYF
>.|TRBJ1-3|many|TRBV9
TGTGCCAGCAGCGGTAGGACATCTTTCTCTGGAAACACCATATATTTT
CASSGRTSFSGNTIYF
>TRBD1|TRBJ2-7|.|TRBV6-6
TGTGCCAGCAGTTCAGACAGGGGGAGCTCCTACGAGCAGTACTTC
CASSSDRGSSYEQYF
>.|TRBJ2-1|many|TRBV28
TGTGCCAGCAGCATACCTTTTAGGGAGCAGTTCTTC
CASSIPFREQFF
>.|TRBJ2-4|few|TRBV5-1
TGCGCCAGCAGCCAACAGGGTCTACTAGCCAAAAACATTCAGTACTTC
CASSQQGLLAKNIQYF
>TRBD1|TRBJ2-5|many|TRBV24-1
TGTGCCACCAGGGACAGGGAAGAGACCCAGTACTTC
CATRDREETQYF
>.|TRBJ2-1|.|TRBV4-1
TGCGCCAACAGCCTCCGGGACACGCTTAAGGATGAGCAGTTCTTC
CANSLRDTLKDEQFF
>TRBD2|TRBJ2-2|few|TRBV28
TGTGCCAGCAGTCCACTCCGACTAGCGGGGGACACCGGGGAGCTGTTTTTT
CASSPLRLAGDTGELFF
>TRBD1|TRBJ1-5|few|TRBV20-1
TGCAGTGCTAGTCGAGGGGGCGGGGACCAGCCCCAGCATTTT
CSASRGGGDQPQHF
>.|TRBJ1-4|few|TRBV20-1
TGCAGTGCTAGTTGGAGGGTAGGCGAAAAACTGTTTTTT
CSASWRVGEKLFF
>.|TRBJ1-5|many|TRBV10-2
TGCGCCAGCAGTGCGACAGGTCAGGATCAGCCCCAGCATTTT
CASSATGQDQPQHF
>.|TRBJ1-6|.|TRBV20-1
TGCAGTGCTAGGCCTGGGACCGCTAGAAATTCACCCCTCCACTTT
CSARPGTARNSPLHF
>TRBD2|TRBJ2-1|many|TRBV7-3
TGTGCCAGCAGCCCGCTGGGGGGGGCCTACAATGAGCAGTTCTTC
CASSPLGGAYNEQFF
>TRBD1|TRBJ1-5|many|TRBV10-2
TGCGCCAGCAGGCCCGGACAGGGGTATCAGCCCCAGCATTTT
CASRPGQGYQPQHF
>TRBD1|TRBJ2-1|.|TRBV5-1
TGCGCCAGCAGCTACGACAGGGAACGTGAGCAGTTCTTC
CASSYDREREQFF
>TRBD1|TRBJ2-7|many|TRBV12-3/TRBV12-4
TGTGCCAGCAGTCCAGGACAGGGCTTTGGCGAGCAGTACTTC
CASSPGQGFGEQYF